Described below is a single T cell receptor beta chain sequence and its context. Its antigen is unidentified. The CDR3 runs to 15 residues. The germline V gene encodes CDR1 SQVTM and CDR2 ANQGSEA. These data come from a study of CXCR3-negative and CXCR3-positive naive CD8 T cells. The study, taken as a whole, reports: Comparably high diversity marked both naive subsets, whereas memory CD8+ cells had much lower diversity. TCR interaction strength was inferred from TRB CDR3 physicochemistry, as CD5 matched across naive subsets. In CXCR3-positive naive cells, the TRB CDR3s were more hydrophobic than in CXCR3-negative naive cells.

The TRB libraries of cDNA were built by UMI-labeled 5' RACE. Following a re-call of the 5' RACE reads, TCRdb has one entry per CDR3 protein and lacks DNA. The sample yields 6,500 to 7,500 distinct CDR3 sequences, of which the top ten take up less than 2%. The sequence came from a human donor in good health. Some clones in this sample may be carry-over from other donors' samples. Sequencing was done on a sample of naive CXCR3- CD8+ T cells from blood. The subset here: CD45RO-CCR7+CD27+CD95- naive CD8+ T cells lacking CXCR3 (TNR3-). This sequence joins TRBV29-1 and TRBJ2-7. The CDR3: CSVLWLAKDSYEQYF.